This T cell receptor beta chain was obtained from a study of PD-L1 blockade in urothelial cancer. Across the study: Patients' histories included 0 to 3 prior chemotherapy regimens. Study observations and caveats: Larger 3-week expansion of tumor-associated blood clones was seen in durable-benefit patients.

This clone is a singleton in its sample. Its antigen is unidentified. As to time point: peripheral blood 6 weeks after treatment start. Pretreatment and on-treatment blood mononuclear cell samples were taken, totaling between 1 and 8 time points per patient. V gave up 4 bases and J gave up 2 bases; unmatched junction bases: 3. Germline V gene lookup returns CDR1 SQVTM and CDR2 ANQGSEA. The CDR3 length is 13 residues. Data came from immunoSEQ multiplex PCR; TCRdb stores just in-frame clones and leaves some out. The table includes about 130,000 clones, more than 75% detected once. Sequenced material: PBMCs, taken around atezolizumab (anti-PD-L1) treatment. The chain is built from TRBV29-1 and TRBJ2-7; TRBD2 aligns across 9 bases. The source of this sequence is a middle-aged man with urothelial cancer. This chain's CDR3 is CSVVPSGTYEQYF. In DNA, the CDR3 is TGCAGCGTTGTTCCTAGCGGGACCTACGAGCAGTACTTC.